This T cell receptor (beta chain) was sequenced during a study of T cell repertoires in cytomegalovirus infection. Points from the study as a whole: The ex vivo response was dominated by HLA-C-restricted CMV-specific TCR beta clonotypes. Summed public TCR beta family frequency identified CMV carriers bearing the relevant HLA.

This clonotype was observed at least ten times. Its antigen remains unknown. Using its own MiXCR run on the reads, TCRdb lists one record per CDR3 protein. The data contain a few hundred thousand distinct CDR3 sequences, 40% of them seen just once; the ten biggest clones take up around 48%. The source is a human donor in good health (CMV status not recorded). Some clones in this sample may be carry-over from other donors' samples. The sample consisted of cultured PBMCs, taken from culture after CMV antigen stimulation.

Here the CDR3 reads CASSLAQNEKLFF. In nucleotides, the CDR3 is TGTGCCAGCAGCTTGGCACAGAATGAAAAACTGTTTTTT. The rearrangement uses TRBV5-5 and TRBJ1-4; no clear D. With 0 bases removed from V and 5 bases from J, the gap between germline ends came to 5 bases. The CDR3 is 13 residues long. CDR1 is SGHKS and CDR2 is YYEKEE in the germline V gene (reference sequence). Based on the CDR3 plus reference TRBV5-5 and TRBJ1-4, the full variable domain is DAGVTQSPTHLIKTRGQQVTLRCSPISGHKSVSWYQQVLGQGPQFIFQYYEKEERGRGNFPDRFSARQFPNYSSELNVNALLLGDSALYLCASSLAQNEKLFFGSGTQLSVL.